This is a list of T cell receptor beta chains from one sample in a study of circulating CD8 cells and anti-PD-1 response in melanoma. TCRdb reprocessed the reads with MiXCR, giving one entry per CDR3 protein. The top ten hold 6% to 8.5% of the sample, which has fewer than 850 distinct CDR3 sequences, more than 6.5% seen once. Material: CD8+ T cells from PBMCs, obtained at baseline or after one month of anti-PD-1 therapy (not recorded which). The receptors shown here come from a human donor with melanoma. The CDR3 runs from the conserved cysteine through the conserved F or W. The D gene is left open where the match is weak. A row's size may be missing; if present it is once, few, many or a size class.

TRBJ2-2,.,TRBV7-3,.,CASSRLARGTGELFF,TGTGCCAGCAGCCGGCTAGCGAGAGGCACCGGGGAGCTGTTTTTT
TRBJ1-2,TRBD1,TRBV4-1,large,CASSQVWGQGDGYTF,TGCGCCAGCAGCCAAGTGTGGGGACAGGGTGATGGCTACACCTTC
TRBJ2-1,.,TRBV19,few,CASSIDPSHYNEQFF,TGTGCCAGTAGTATAGATCCTAGCCATTACAATGAGCAGTTCTTC
TRBJ2-7,.,TRBV7-9,large,CASSFKSHEQYF,TGTGCCAGCAGCTTCAAAAGTCACGAGCAGTACTTC
TRBJ1-2,.,TRBV5-1,large,CASSPRDTLSNYGYTF,TGCGCCAGCAGCCCTCGGGACACCTTATCTAACTATGGCTACACCTTC
TRBJ1-2,.,TRBV3-1,large,CASSQDEGEGYGYTF,TGTGCCAGCAGCCAAGACGAGGGGGAAGGTTATGGCTACACCTTC
TRBJ2-1,TRBD2,TRBV4-1,.,CASSRGGGLAGAELGSCNEQFF,TGCGCCAGCAGCCGCGGAGGGGGACTAGCGGGGGCCGAACTCGGCTCCTGCAATGAGCAGTTCTTC
TRBJ2-7,TRBD1,TRBV27,large,CASSQGTGGPYEQYF,TGTGCCTCCTCCCAGGGTACAGGGGGCCCCTACGAGCAGTACTTC
TRBJ2-7,.,TRBV27,large,CASSRGQIYYEQYF,TGTGCCAGCAGTCGTGGACAGATTTATTACGAGCAGTACTTC
TRBJ2-7,.,TRBV20-1,.,CSAPEGTFYEQYF,TGCAGTGCTCCGGAGGGGACCTTCTACGAGCAGTACTTC
TRBJ1-6,.,TRBV28,.,CASSPDTSSSYNSPLHF,TGTGCCAGCAGCCCGGACACCTCGAGCTCCTATAATTCACCCCTCCACTTT
TRBJ2-3,.,TRBV28,medium-sized,CASSFSSESTDTQYF,TGTGCCAGCAGTTTTTCGTCAGAATCCACAGATACGCAGTATTTT
TRBJ2-3,.,TRBV29-1,large,CGGDDWDTQYF,TGCGGAGGGGACGACTGGGATACGCAGTATTTT
TRBJ2-1,TRBD2,TRBV20-1,.,CSDKGTSGLSYNEQFF,TGCAGTGATAAGGGGACTAGCGGACTTTCCTACAATGAGCAGTTCTTC
TRBJ2-3,TRBD2,TRBV7-3,large,CASSETGLAGVNTQYF,TGTGCCAGCAGCGAAACCGGACTAGCGGGGGTAAATACGCAGTATTTT
TRBJ2-7,.,TRBV28,large,CASRPFSTYEQYF,TGTGCCAGCCGCCCTTTCTCAACCTACGAGCAGTACTTC
TRBJ2-7,.,TRBV28,.,CASSPPGSYEQYF,TGTGCCAGCAGTCCCCCAGGTTCCTACGAGCAGTACTTC